This T cell receptor beta chain was found in a study of lymphopenia after photon versus proton radiotherapy. Details on this clone: The target antigen is unknown.

Germline assignment: CDR1 MDHEN and CDR2 SYDVKM. The CDR3 totals 15 residues. Broader study findings: Photon-treated patients lost naive T cells and TCR diversity; proton-treated stayed stable.

Measured with immunoSEQ multiplex PCR; TCRdb has only the in-frame clones, and not every one. The table lists 77,000 or so clones, around 82% of them singletons. The sample here was peripheral blood, taken from a patient treated with proton-based radiotherapy. V gene TRBV28 combines with J gene TRBJ2-5, with a possible D match to TRBD2 (5 bases). With the DNA end fitting TRBJ2-7 better, the J assignment may be wrong. The clonotype originates from a man between 60 and 75 years old with pancreatic cancer. DNA for the CDR3: TGTGCCAGCAGTTCCCCCCGGAGGACGGGCTCCGAGCAGTACTTC. Translation: CASSSPRRTGSEQYF.